The rows below give T cell receptor beta chains drawn from one sample of a study of identical twins. Using its own MiXCR run on the 5' RACE reads, TCRdb lists one record per CDR3 protein. Found here are fewer than 900,000 distinct CDR3 sequences, about 18% of them singletons; the top ten hold over 10%. The sample also formed part of further work on T cells expressing NK-cell markers.

Sequencing input: PBMCs. Every receptor here comes from a woman in her late teens or twenties in good health. Both conserved end residues are part of each CDR3. A D gene is named only where the DNA matches it firmly. Size tells how often a clone was seen (once, few, many) or the class of an expanded clone, and some rows leave it out.

V	size	D	J	DNA	CDR3
TRBV20-1	-	TRBD2	TRBJ2-3	TGCAGTGCTACAGAGCGGGGGCCCACAGATACGCAGTATTTT	CSATERGPTDTQYF
TRBV7-7	many	-	TRBJ2-3	TGTGCCAGCAGCCCATCAGAGGGACGTACGCAGTATTTT	CASSPSEGRTQYF
TRBV10-3	-	-	TRBJ1-5	TGTGCCATCAGTGCCGGGTCTCTGGGTCAACCCCAGCATTTT	CAISAGSLGQPQHF
TRBV20-1	few	-	TRBJ1-4	TGCAGTGTATTGGGGAGCACTAATGAAAAACTGTTTTTT	CSVLGSTNEKLFF
TRBV10-3	-	TRBD1	TRBJ2-7	TGTGCCATCAGTGGAGAAACTCGAACGACAGGGAAGACCTACGAGCAGTACTTC	CAISGETRTTGKTYEQYF
TRBV5-5	few	-	TRBJ2-5	TGTGCCAGCAGCATAGCGCTCGGGGAGACCCAGTACTTC	CASSIALGETQYF
TRBV12-3/TRBV12-4	few	-	TRBJ2-3	TGTGCCAGCAGGCCTCGGGGCTATCCTAGCACAGATACGCAGTATTTT	CASRPRGYPSTDTQYF
TRBV7-9	many	-	TRBJ2-7	TGTGCCAGCCTTGGTACCAAGTTCCGCTCCTACGAGCAGTACTTC	CASLGTKFRSYEQYF
TRBV12-3/TRBV12-4	-	TRBD2	TRBJ2-1	TGTGCCAGCAGCCCCTTAGCGGGAGGGCCATATAGTGAGCAGTTCTTC	CASSPLAGGPYSEQFF
TRBV9	-	-	TRBJ2-5	TGTGCCAGCAGCGTAGGATCAGGGAAACTTCACCAGTACTTC	CASSVGSGKLHQYF
TRBV10-3	few	-	TRBJ2-3	TGTGCCATCCCCGGGGACGGTCCAGATACGCAGTATTTT	CAIPGDGPDTQYF
TRBV5-1	-	TRBD2	TRBJ2-5	TGCGCCAGCAGCTTCCAGGGACTAGCGGGGGAAGAGACCCAGTACTTC	CASSFQGLAGEETQYF
TRBV6-2/TRBV6-3	-	-	TRBJ2-7	TGTGCCAGCAGTTACATCTTGGGCACTCTCTACGAGCAGTACTTC	CASSYILGTLYEQYF
TRBV20-1	-	-	TRBJ2-7	TGCAGTGCTAGAGAAGGGCGCACAATCTACGAGCAGTACTTC	CSAREGRTIYEQYF
TRBV20-1	-	-	TRBJ2-5	TGCAGTGCTAGAGAGTCAAACAGGGTTGGTGAGACCCAGTACTTC	CSARESNRVGETQYF
TRBV7-3	-	TRBD2	TRBJ2-3	TGTGCCAGCAGCTTATTCTCGGGAGGAGATACGCAGTATTTT	CASSLFSGGDTQYF
TRBV27	many	TRBD1	TRBJ1-2	TGTGCCAGCAGTTTATCGACGACAGGGGCCCTAAACTTC	CASSLSTTGALNF
TRBV27	many	TRBD2	TRBJ2-7	TGTGCCAGCAGTCTCGGGACTAGCGGCTACGAGCAGTACTTC	CASSLGTSGYEQYF
TRBV20-1	few	TRBD1	TRBJ2-7	TGCAGTGCGCAATTACAGGGGGAAGGCGAGCAGTACTTC	CSAQLQGEGEQYF
TRBV20-1	few	TRBD2	TRBJ2-7	TGCAGTGCTAGAGATAGACTAGCGGAAACCTACGAGCAGTACTTC	CSARDRLAETYEQYF
TRBV5-1	-	-	TRBJ2-5	TGCGCCAGCAGCTTCTACCGCCAAGAGACCCAGTACTTC	CASSFYRQETQYF
TRBV7-2	-	-	TRBJ2-7	TGTGCCAGCAGGAGGGAGTCCCACGAGCAGTACTTC	CASRRESHEQYF
TRBV20-1	few	-	TRBJ2-3	TGCAGTGCACACTGGGGGGCAGATACGCAGTATTTT	CSAHWGADTQYF
TRBV10-3	many	-	TRBJ1-2	TGTGCCACCACCCATTTGCAGGGAGGCTATGGCTACACCTTC	CATTHLQGGYGYTF
TRBV20-1	few	-	TRBJ2-3	TGCAGTGCTAGTTTTAGCGGCACAGATACGCAGTATTTT	CSASFSGTDTQYF
TRBV6-2/TRBV6-3	-	-	TRBJ2-2	TGTGCCAGCACGTCCCTCTGGACGAACACCGGGGAGCTGTTTTTT	CASTSLWTNTGELFF
TRBV11-2	-	-	TRBJ2-5	TGTGCCAGCAGCTTAGACTCTAGGCAGCGGCGGGAGACCCAGTACTTC	CASSLDSRQRRETQYF